Listed below are T cell receptor beta chains from one sample, sequenced in a study of cytomegalovirus exposure and HLA in healthy donors. Profiling relied on immunoSEQ multiplex PCR, and the TCRdb table lists in-frame clones only, not all of them. The sample has 200,000 to 250,000 clones, and its top ten clones hold roughly 1.2%. The specimen sequenced was PBMCs. The receptors here all came from a girl aged 2 to 9 in good health and CMV-seropositive. CDR3s include the opening cysteine and the closing phenylalanine or tryptophan. Fields, in order: J gene, V gene, D gene, CDR3 protein, CDR3 DNA. A D gene is named only where the DNA matches it firmly.

TRBJ2-5 | TRBV6-4 | NA | CASSERVEETQYF | TGTGCCAGCAGTGAGCGAGTGGAAGAGACCCAGTACTTC
TRBJ2-7 | TRBV27 | NA | CASPTLGHYYEQYF | TGTGCCAGCCCTACGCTGGGGCACTACTACGAGCAGTACTTC
TRBJ1-2 | TRBV27 | TRBD1 | CASSRVRQGGDGYTF | TGTGCCAGCAGTCGGGTCCGACAGGGGGGAGATGGCTACACCTTC
TRBJ1-2 | TRBV10-3 | NA | CAISESPGENYGYTF | TGTGCCATCAGTGAGTCACCGGGGGAAAACTATGGCTACACCTTC
TRBJ2-5 | TRBV9 | TRBD2 | CASSVGRRLAGLQETQYF | TGTGCCAGCAGCGTAGGCCGACGACTAGCGGGGCTCCAAGAGACCCAGTACTTC
TRBJ2-4 | TRBV7-2 | NA | CASSLVAEAYDIQYF | TGTGCCAGCAGCTTAGTCGCAGAAGCGTATGACATTCAGTACTTC
TRBJ1-4 | TRBV10-3 | NA | CAISADRQNEKLFF | TGTGCCATCAGTGCGGACAGACAGAATGAAAAACTGTTTTTT
TRBJ1-4 | TRBV28 | NA | CASSSYRNANEKLFF | TGTGCCAGCAGTTCTTACAGGAATGCTAATGAAAAACTGTTTTTT
TRBJ2-4 | TRBV5-1 | TRBD1 | CASSLGTGGSIQYF | TGCGCCAGCAGCTTAGGGACAGGGGGCAGCATTCAGTACTTC
TRBJ2-5 | TRBV4-1 | NA | CASSRVAGFRETQYF | TGCGCCAGCAGCCGAGTAGCAGGGTTCCGAGAGACCCAGTACTTC
TRBJ2-1 | TRBV9 | NA | CASSGRALGYEQFF | TGTGCCAGCAGCGGGAGGGCCCTGGGGTATGAGCAGTTCTTC
TRBJ2-7 | TRBV27 | TRBD2 | CASSFSGLAGGPTSNYEQYF | TGTGCCAGCAGTTTCTCCGGACTAGCGGGAGGGCCCACATCGAACTACGAGCAGTACTTC
TRBJ2-7 | TRBV4-1 | NA | CASSQVSSGEQYF | TGCGCCAGCAGCCAAGTCAGTTCTGGCGAGCAGTACTTC
TRBJ1-1 | TRBV27 | TRBD1 | CASSMRQGVKTEAFF | TGTGCCAGCAGTATGAGACAGGGGGTAAAAACTGAAGCTTTCTTT
TRBJ2-5 | TRBV7-9 | TRBD2 | CASSPSSGVTEQYF | TGTGCCAGCAGCCCATCCAGCGGGGTCACGGAGCAGTACTTC
TRBJ2-1 | TRBV6-4 | TRBD2 | CASSEEASGRYEQFF | TGTGCCAGCAGTGAAGAAGCTAGCGGGAGGTATGAGCAGTTCTTC
TRBJ2-5 | TRBV9 | TRBD2 | CASSVGLAGGPETQYF | TGTGCCAGCAGCGTAGGGCTAGCGGGAGGCCCAGAGACCCAGTACTTC
TRBJ2-7 | TRBV5-1 | TRBD2 | CASRKGLAGGPYEQYF | TGCGCCAGCAGGAAGGGACTAGCGGGAGGGCCCTACGAGCAGTACTTC
TRBJ2-3 | TRBV5-1 | TRBD2 | CASSLGTSRVTQYF | TGCGCCAGCAGCTTAGGGACTAGCAGGGTTACGCAGTATTTT
TRBJ2-7 | TRBV5-4 | TRBD2 | CASSLGLAGAEQYF | TGTGCCAGCAGCTTGGGGCTAGCGGGAGCCGAGCAGTACTTC
TRBJ2-2 | TRBV6-1 | TRBD2 | CASKGLAGVGGELFF | TGTGCCAGCAAGGGGCTAGCGGGAGTGGGCGGGGAGCTGTTTTTT
TRBJ2-6 | TRBV11-2 | TRBD2 | CASSKGRDSGANVLTF | TGTGCCAGCAGTAAAGGGAGGGACTCTGGGGCCAACGTCCTGACTTTC
TRBJ2-6 | TRBV18 | TRBD1 | CASSLLMAPGGDKSGANVLTF | TGTGCCAGCTCACTCCTTATGGCGCCAGGGGGTGATAAGTCTGGGGCCAACGTCCTGACTTTC
TRBJ2-1 | TRBV2 | TRBD2 | CASRERTSGSYEQFF | TGTGCCAGCAGGGAGCGGACTAGCGGGAGCTATGAGCAGTTCTTC
TRBJ2-3 | TRBV5-1 | NA | CASSLARGIPTDTQYF | TGCGCCAGCAGCTTGGCTCGGGGAATCCCCACAGATACGCAGTATTTT
TRBJ1-6 | TRBV5-1 | NA | CASSLEQLNNSPLHF | TGCGCCAGCAGCTTGGAACAGCTCAATAATTCACCCCTCCACTTT
TRBJ2-3 | TRBV5-6 | TRBD2 | CASSAGTSGSTDTQYF | TGTGCCAGCAGCGCCGGGACTAGCGGGAGCACAGATACGCAGTATTTT
TRBJ2-2 | TRBV10-1 | TRBD1 | CASRKGANTGELFF | TGCGCCAGCAGGAAGGGGGCAAACACCGGGGAGCTGTTTTTT
TRBJ2-1 | TRBV28 | TRBD1 | CASRGGPTYNEQFF | TGTGCCAGCAGAGGGGGCCCGACCTACAATGAGCAGTTCTTC
TRBJ2-1 | TRBV6-4 | TRBD2 | CASSDSLREGPYNEQFF | TGTGCCAGCAGTGACTCACTTCGGGAGGGCCCCTACAATGAGCAGTTCTTC
TRBJ2-1 | TRBV5-1 | NA | CASSPDVGEQFF | TGCGCCAGCAGCCCCGATGTCGGTGAGCAGTTCTTC
TRBJ1-4 | TRBV27 | NA | CASSGSRVGEKLFF | TGTGCCAGCAGTGGTTCGAGGGTAGGTGAAAAACTGTTTTTT
TRBJ2-3 | TRBV27 | TRBD1 | CASGFDRGPGTQYF | TGTGCCAGCGGTTTCGACAGGGGGCCAGGTACGCAGTATTTT